This T cell receptor (beta chain) was captured in a study of blood T cells in healthy people across ages. V lost 4 bases and J lost 8; bases outside the gene matches: 9. This CDR3 region has 16 residues. From germline, CDR1 is MNHNS and CDR2 SASEGT. Alongside a J-beta primer mix, a sample-barcoded 5' primer served in a second PCR lasting roughly 7 to 11 cycles. Each CDR3 protein is one row after TCRdb ran MiXCR on the 5' RACE reads. Here the sample spans 750,000 to 950,000 distinct CDR3 sequences, approximately 53% being singletons. V gene TRBV6-1 combines with J gene TRBJ2-1; 12 nucleotides match TRBD2. This receptor was taken from a man of 80 years or more in good health. Sequenced input: blood. The CDR3 sequence is CASSGGLAGGGYEQFF. The CDR3 bases are TGTGCCAGCAGTGGTGGGCTAGCGGGAGGGGGTTATGAGCAGTTCTTC.